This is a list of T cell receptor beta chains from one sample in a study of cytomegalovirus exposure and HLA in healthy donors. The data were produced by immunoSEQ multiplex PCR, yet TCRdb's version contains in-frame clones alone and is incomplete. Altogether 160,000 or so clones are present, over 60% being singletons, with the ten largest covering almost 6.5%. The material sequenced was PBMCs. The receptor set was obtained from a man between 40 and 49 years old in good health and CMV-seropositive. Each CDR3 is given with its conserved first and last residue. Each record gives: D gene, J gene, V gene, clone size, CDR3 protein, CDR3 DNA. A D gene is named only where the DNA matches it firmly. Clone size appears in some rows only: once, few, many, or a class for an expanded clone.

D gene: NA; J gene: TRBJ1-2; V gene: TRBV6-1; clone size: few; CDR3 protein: CASSEGRGYTF; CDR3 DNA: TGTGCCAGCAGTGAAGGGAGAGGCTACACCTTC
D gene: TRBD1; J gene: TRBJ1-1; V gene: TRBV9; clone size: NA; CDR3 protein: CASSSRQGRNTEAFF; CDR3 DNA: TGTGCCAGCAGCTCCAGACAGGGGCGGAATACTGAAGCTTTCTTT
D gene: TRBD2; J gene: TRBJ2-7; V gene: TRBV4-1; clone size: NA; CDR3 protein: CASSQDSKRESSYEQYF; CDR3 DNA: TGCGCCAGCAGCCAAGATAGTAAGCGGGAGAGCTCCTACGAGCAGTACTTC
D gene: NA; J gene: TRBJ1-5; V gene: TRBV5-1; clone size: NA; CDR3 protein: CASSFRGNQPQHF; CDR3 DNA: TGCGCCAGCAGCTTTAGGGGGAATCAGCCCCAGCATTTT
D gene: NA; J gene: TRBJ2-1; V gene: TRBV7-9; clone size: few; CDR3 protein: CASTSTGYYNEQFF; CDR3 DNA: TGTGCCAGCACCTCGACAGGTTACTACAATGAGCAGTTCTTC
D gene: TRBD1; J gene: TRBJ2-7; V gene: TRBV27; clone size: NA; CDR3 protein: CASSGTGVRDYEQYF; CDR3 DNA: TGTGCCAGCTCCGGTACAGGGGTTAGAGACTACGAGCAGTACTTC
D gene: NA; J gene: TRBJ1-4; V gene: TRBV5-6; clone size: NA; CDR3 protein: CASSLSRGFRATNEKLFF; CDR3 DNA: TGTGCCAGCAGCTTGAGTAGGGGGTTTAGAGCAACTAATGAAAAACTGTTTTTT
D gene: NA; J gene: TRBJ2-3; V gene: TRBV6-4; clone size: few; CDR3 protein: CASSPGTTSTDTQYF; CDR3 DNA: TGTGCCAGCAGCCCCGGGACAACTAGCACAGATACGCAGTATTTT
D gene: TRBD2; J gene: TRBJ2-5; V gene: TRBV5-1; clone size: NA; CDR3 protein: CASSREGLQETQYF; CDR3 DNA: TGCGCCAGCAGCCGGGAGGGACTCCAAGAGACCCAGTACTTC
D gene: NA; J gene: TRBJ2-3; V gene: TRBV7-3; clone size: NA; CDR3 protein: CASSSTANTDTQYF; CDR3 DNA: TGTGCCAGCAGCTCGACAGCTAACACAGATACGCAGTATTTT
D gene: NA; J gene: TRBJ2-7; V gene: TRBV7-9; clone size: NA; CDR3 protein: CASSPPAGEQYF; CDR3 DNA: TGTGCCAGCAGCCCCCCCGCCGGCGAGCAGTACTTC
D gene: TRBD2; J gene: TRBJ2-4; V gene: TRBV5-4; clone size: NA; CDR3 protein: CASSRGTSGSRNIQYF; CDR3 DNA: TGTGCCAGCAGCCGGGGGACTAGCGGGAGCCGGAACATTCAGTACTTC
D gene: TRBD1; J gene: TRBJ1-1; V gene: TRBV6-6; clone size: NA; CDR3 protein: CASSAQQGMNTEAFF; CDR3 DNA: TGTGCCAGCAGTGCCCAACAGGGGATGAACACTGAAGCTTTCTTT